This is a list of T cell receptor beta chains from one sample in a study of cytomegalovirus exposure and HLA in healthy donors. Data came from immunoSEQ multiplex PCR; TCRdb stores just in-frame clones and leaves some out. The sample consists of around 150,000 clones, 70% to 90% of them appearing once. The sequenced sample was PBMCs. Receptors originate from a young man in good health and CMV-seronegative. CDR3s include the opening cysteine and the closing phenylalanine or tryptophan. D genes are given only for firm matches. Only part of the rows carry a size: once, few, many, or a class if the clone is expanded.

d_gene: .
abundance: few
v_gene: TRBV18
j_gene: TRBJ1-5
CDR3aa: CASSPSPRNQPQHF
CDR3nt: TGTGCCAGCTCACCATCACCGAGGAATCAGCCCCAGCATTTT

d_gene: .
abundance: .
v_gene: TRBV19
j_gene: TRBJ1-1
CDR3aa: CASSPDTFPPEAFF
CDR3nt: TGTGCCAGTAGTCCGGACACCTTTCCCCCTGAAGCTTTCTTT

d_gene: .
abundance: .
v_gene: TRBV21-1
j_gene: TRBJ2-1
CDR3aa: CASSKAWRADEQFF
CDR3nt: TGTGCCAGCAGCAAAGCGTGGAGGGCCGATGAGCAGTTCTTC

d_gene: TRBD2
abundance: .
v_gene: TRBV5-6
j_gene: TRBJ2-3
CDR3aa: CASSYFSGLAGRTDTQYF
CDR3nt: TGTGCCAGCAGCTACTTCTCGGGGCTAGCGGGACGCACAGATACGCAGTATTTT

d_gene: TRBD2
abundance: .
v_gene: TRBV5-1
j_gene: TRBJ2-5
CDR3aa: CASSLGSGGNGETQYF
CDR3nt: TGCGCCAGCAGCTTAGGTAGCGGGGGCAACGGAGAGACCCAGTACTTC

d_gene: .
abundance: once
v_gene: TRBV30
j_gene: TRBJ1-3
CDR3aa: CAWSVGAGGNTIYF
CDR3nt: TGTGCCTGGAGTGTGGGGGCTGGTGGAAACACCATATATTTT

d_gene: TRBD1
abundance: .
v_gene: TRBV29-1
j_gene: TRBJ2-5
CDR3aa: CSVAHKQGPSETQYF
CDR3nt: TGCAGCGTGGCACACAAACAGGGGCCGTCGGAGACCCAGTACTTC

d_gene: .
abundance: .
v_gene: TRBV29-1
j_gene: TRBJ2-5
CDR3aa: CSVYRVRETQYF
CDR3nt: TGCAGCGTGTACAGGGTCAGAGAGACCCAGTACTTC

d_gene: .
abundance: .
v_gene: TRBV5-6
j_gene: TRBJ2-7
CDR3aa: CASSSGAGEQYF
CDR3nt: TGTGCCAGCAGCTCTGGGGCCGGCGAGCAGTACTTC

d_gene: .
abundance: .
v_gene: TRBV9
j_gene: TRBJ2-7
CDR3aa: CASRGTTGAEQYF
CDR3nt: TGTGCCAGCAGGGGGACAACCGGGGCTGAGCAGTACTTC

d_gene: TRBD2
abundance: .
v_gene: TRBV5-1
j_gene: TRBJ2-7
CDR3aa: CASSRPSGTSYEQYF
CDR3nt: TGCGCCAGCAGCCGGCCTAGCGGGACTTCCTACGAGCAGTACTTC

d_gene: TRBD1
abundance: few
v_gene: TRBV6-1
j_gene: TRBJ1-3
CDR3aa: CASSVAGGDTIYF
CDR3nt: TGTGCCAGCAGTGTCGCAGGGGGAGACACCATATATTTT

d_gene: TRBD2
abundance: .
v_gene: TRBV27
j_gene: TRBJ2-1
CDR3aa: CASRSLLAGLGNEQFF
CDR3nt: TGTGCCAGCAGATCTCTCCTAGCGGGATTAGGCAATGAGCAGTTCTTC

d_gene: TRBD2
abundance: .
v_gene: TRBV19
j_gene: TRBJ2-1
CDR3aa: CASSAAGGGYEQFF
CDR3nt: TGTGCCAGTAGCGCAGCGGGAGGTGGGTATGAGCAGTTCTTC

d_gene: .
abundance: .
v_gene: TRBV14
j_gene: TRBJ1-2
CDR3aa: CASSQQGTNYGYTF
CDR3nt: TGTGCCAGCAGCCAACAGGGTACTAACTATGGCTACACCTTC

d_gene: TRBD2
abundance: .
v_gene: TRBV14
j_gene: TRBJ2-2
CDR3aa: CASSPRRQPGGREGTGELFF
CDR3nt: TGTGCCAGCAGCCCTCGACGGCAGCCGGGAGGGAGAGAAGGCACCGGGGAGCTGTTTTTT

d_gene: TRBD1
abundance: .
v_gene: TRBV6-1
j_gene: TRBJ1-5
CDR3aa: CASSRDRFRQPQHF
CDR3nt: TGTGCCAGCAGCCGGGACAGGTTCCGTCAGCCCCAGCATTTT

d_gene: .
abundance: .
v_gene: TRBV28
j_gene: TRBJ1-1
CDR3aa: CASSRQPEAFF
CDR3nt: TGTGCCAGCAGTCGACAGCCTGAAGCTTTCTTT

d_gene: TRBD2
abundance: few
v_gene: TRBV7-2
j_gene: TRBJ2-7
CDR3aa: CASSLDSGETDYEQYF
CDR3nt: TGTGCCAGCAGCTTAGATAGCGGGGAAACTGACTACGAGCAGTACTTC

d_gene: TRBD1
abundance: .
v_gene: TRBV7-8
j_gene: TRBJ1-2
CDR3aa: CASSPRTGRDGYTF
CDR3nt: TGTGCCAGCAGCCCTAGGACAGGGAGAGATGGCTACACCTTC

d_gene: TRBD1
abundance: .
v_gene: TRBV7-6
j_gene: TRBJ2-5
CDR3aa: CASSSGQGRPYQETQYF
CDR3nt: TGTGCCAGCAGCTCGGGACAGGGGCGTCCTTACCAAGAGACCCAGTACTTC

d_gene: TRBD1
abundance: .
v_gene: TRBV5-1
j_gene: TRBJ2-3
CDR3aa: CASSLGQGFPPQQYF
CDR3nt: TGCGCCAGCAGCCTTGGACAGGGTTTTCCCCCACAACAGTATTTT

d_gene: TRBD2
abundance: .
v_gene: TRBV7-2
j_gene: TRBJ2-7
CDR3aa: CASSLTPPSSGRLYEQYF
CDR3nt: TGTGCCAGCAGCTTGACCCCGCCCTCTAGCGGGAGACTGTACGAGCAGTACTTC

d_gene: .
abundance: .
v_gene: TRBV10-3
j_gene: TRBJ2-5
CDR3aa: CAISESKGEETQYF
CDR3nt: TGTGCCATCAGTGAGTCGAAAGGGGAAGAGACCCAGTACTTC

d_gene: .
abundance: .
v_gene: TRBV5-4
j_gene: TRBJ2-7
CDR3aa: CASSGQISYEQYF
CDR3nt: TGTGCCAGCAGCGGTCAGATCTCCTACGAGCAGTACTTC

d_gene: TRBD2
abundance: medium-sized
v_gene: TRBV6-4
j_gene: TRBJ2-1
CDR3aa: CASSDSSGGANEQFF
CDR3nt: TGTGCCAGCAGTGACTCTAGCGGGGGGGCCAATGAGCAGTTCTTC

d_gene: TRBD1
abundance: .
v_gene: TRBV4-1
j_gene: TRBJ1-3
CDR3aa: CASSQLGGTGATHSGNTIYF
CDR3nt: TGCGCCAGCAGCCAACTAGGGGGGACAGGGGCAACCCACTCTGGAAACACCATATATTTT